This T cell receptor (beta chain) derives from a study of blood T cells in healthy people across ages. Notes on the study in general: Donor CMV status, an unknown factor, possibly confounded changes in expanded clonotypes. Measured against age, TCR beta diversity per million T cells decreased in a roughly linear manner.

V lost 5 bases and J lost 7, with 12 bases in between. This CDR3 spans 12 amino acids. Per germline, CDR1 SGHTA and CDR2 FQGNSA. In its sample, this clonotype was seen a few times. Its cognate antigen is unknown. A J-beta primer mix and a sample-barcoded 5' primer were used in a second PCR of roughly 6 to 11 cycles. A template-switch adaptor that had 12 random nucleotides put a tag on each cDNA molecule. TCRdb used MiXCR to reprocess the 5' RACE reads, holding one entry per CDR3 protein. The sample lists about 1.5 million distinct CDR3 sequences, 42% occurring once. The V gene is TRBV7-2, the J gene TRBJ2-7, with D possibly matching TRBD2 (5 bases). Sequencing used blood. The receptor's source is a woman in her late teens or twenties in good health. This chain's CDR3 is CASSHDYNEQYF. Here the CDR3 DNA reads TGTGCCAGCAGCCACGACTACAATGAGCAGTACTTC.